Listed below are T cell receptor beta chains from one sample, sequenced in a study of siplizumab effects on memory and regulatory T cells. Sequencing used immunoSEQ multiplex PCR; TCRdb keeps in-frame clones, though not all of them. The repertoire holds 100,000 or so clones, with about 92% as singletons. The source material was Tregs sorted from blood. These receptor sequences come from a human donor in good health. Both conserved end residues are part of each CDR3. D genes are given only for firm matches. For some rows the clone size is stated as once, few or many, or as a class when expanded; others skip it.

cdr3_nt cdr3_aa j_call clone_size v_call d_call
TGTGCCAGCAGTTTATCGAGACAATGGGCCACAGATACGCAGTATTTT CASSLSRQWATDTQYF TRBJ2-3 NA TRBV27 NA
TGTGCCAGTAGCATACAGCTGAACACCGGGGAGCTGTTTTTT CASSIQLNTGELFF TRBJ2-2 NA TRBV19 NA
TGTGCCAGTAGTATATTGGCAGGCGGTCAGCCCCAGCATTTT CASSILAGGQPQHF TRBJ1-5 NA TRBV19 NA
TGCAGCGTCCTGTTGGGGTCGGGCACAGATACGCAGTATTTT CSVLLGSGTDTQYF TRBJ2-3 NA TRBV29-1 NA
TGTGCCAGCAGTGTAGAAGAGCAGTTCTTC CASSVEEQFF TRBJ2-1 NA TRBV2 NA
TGTGCCAGCAGTGAATCAGGGCAATCCTACGAGCAGTACTTC CASSESGQSYEQYF TRBJ2-7 NA TRBV6-1 NA
TGCGCCAGCAGAGAAGCGGGCCGCCTAGGCGAGCAGTACTTC CASREAGRLGEQYF TRBJ2-7 NA TRBV10-2 NA
TGTGCCAGCAGTTTGACGGGCTGGGCGTCCTACGAGCAGTACTTC CASSLTGWASYEQYF TRBJ2-7 NA TRBV6-5 NA
TGTGCCAGCAGCTTAGCCATACAGAGCAACTATGGCTACACCTTC CASSLAIQSNYGYTF TRBJ1-2 NA TRBV11-2 NA
TGTGCCAGCTCACTTTTCAGGGGGGTCACCCAAGAGACCCAGTACTTC CASSLFRGVTQETQYF TRBJ2-5 once TRBV18 NA
TGCGCCAGCAGATCTTGGGACAGGGGAGACAATTCACCCCTCCACTTT CASRSWDRGDNSPLHF TRBJ1-6 NA TRBV10-1 TRBD1
TGTGCTAGTGGGAGACTAGTCTCGGATGAGCAGTTCTTC CASGRLVSDEQFF TRBJ2-1 NA TRBV12-5 NA
TGTGCCAACAGTTTATCGGGGACGGTGAACACTGAAGCTTTCTTT CANSLSGTVNTEAFF TRBJ1-1 NA TRBV28 NA
TGTGCCAGCAGTCCCCAAAAGGTGGGACTAGCGGTTTTGAGGACAGATACGCAGTATTTT CASSPQKVGLAVLRTDTQYF TRBJ2-3 NA TRBV2 TRBD2
TGTGCCAGCAGCCAAGATCTCGGCGGTTTTAAGGGCTACACCTTC CASSQDLGGFKGYTF TRBJ1-2 NA TRBV4-2 NA
TGTGCCAGCAGTGGTCCCCGGGGTTATGAAGCTTTCTTT CASSGPRGYEAFF TRBJ1-1 NA TRBV2 NA
TGTGCCAGCAGTTTGAGTGTAGTTTTGGGGGGTGAGGGCAATCAGCCCCAGCATTTT CASSLSVVLGGEGNQPQHF TRBJ1-5 few TRBV28 NA
TGCGCCAGCAGCTTGGTTGGGGCTAACACCGGGGAGCTGTTTTTT CASSLVGANTGELFF TRBJ2-2 NA TRBV5-1 NA
TGTGCCAGTAGTATCCAGACAGGGATTAACAATGAGCAGTTCTTC CASSIQTGINNEQFF TRBJ2-1 NA TRBV19 TRBD1
TGTGCCAGCAGTTTAGCCGGTGCAACTAATGAAAAACTGTTTTTT CASSLAGATNEKLFF TRBJ1-4 NA TRBV28 NA
TGTGCCAGCAGCCCAAGAAGGGGCGATCGTGGCGGGGCCAACGTCCTGACTTTC CASSPRRGDRGGANVLTF TRBJ2-6 once TRBV11-2 NA
TGTGCCAGCACCGTTAGCGGGTCCTCCTACAATGAGCAGTTCTTC CASTVSGSSYNEQFF TRBJ2-1 NA TRBV11-3 TRBD2
TGTGCCATCAAGGAGGGTTTAAGCAATCAGCCCCAGCATTTT CAIKEGLSNQPQHF TRBJ1-5 NA TRBV27 NA
TGTGCCAGCAGCCTGACGCGGCAGATGAACACTGAAGCTTTCTTT CASSLTRQMNTEAFF TRBJ1-1 NA TRBV11-2 NA
TGCGCCAGCAGCTCAAGACTAGCGGGATCCTTCCTACACAATGAGCAGTTCTTC CASSSRLAGSFLHNEQFF TRBJ2-1 NA TRBV5-1 TRBD2
TGTGCCAGTAGTATTCTCCAGGATAATGAAAAACTGTTTTTT CASSILQDNEKLFF TRBJ1-4 NA TRBV19 NA
TGTGCCAGCAGCTTGAACAGGAGGACCGGGGAGCTGTTTTTT CASSLNRRTGELFF TRBJ2-2 NA TRBV5-4 NA
TGCGCCAGCAGCCAATCCGAATGGGGTGGCTACACCTTC CASSQSEWGGYTF TRBJ1-2 NA TRBV4-1 NA
TGCGCCAGCAGCCAAGAGTCAGGGAACGCTTTCCGGAATCAGCCCCAGCATTTT CASSQESGNAFRNQPQHF TRBJ1-5 few TRBV4-1 NA